The 8 T cell receptor beta chains below were found in one sample sequenced in a study of early T cells in non-severe SARS-CoV-2 infection. One entry per CDR3 protein results from TCRdb running MiXCR on the 5' RACE reads. The sample comprises 75,000 or so distinct CDR3 sequences, about 11% of which are singletons, and roughly 6.1% rests with the top ten. Sequenced material: whole blood. All receptors come from an adult who was a healthcare worker with PCR-confirmed SARS-CoV-2 infection or an uninfected control (not recorded which).

This clonotype was recorded many times. The J gene is TRBJ2-1, the V gene TRBV5-4; 8 nucleotides align to TRBD1. CDR3 size: 14 residues. Germline CDR1 is SGHNT and CDR2 is YYREEE (reference sequence). J gave up 8 bases and V 7 bases, and 11 bases lay outside the gene matches. In DNA form, the CDR3 reads TGTGCCAGCCGGACCCAGGACAGGGTCGATGAGCAGTTCTTC. Translating gives CASRTQDRVDEQFF.

This clonotype was picked up a small number of times. The chain recombines TRBV4-1 with TRBJ1-1; possible D gene TRBD1, 5 bases. The CDR3 extends over 14 amino acids. The germline V gene has CDR1 MGHRA and CDR2 YSYEKL. V gave up 3 bases and J gave up 1 base, with 9 bases separating them. The CDR3 here is CASSQYGANTEAFF. CDR3 DNA sequence: TGCGCCAGCAGCCAGTACGGGGCGAACACTGAAGCTTTCTTT.

This clonotype showed up many times. The rearrangement links TRBV7-6 to TRBJ2-5; no firm D call. V lost 0 bases, J lost 3 bases, and 11 bases lay in between. CDR1 is SGHVS and CDR2 is FNYEAQ in the germline V gene. The CDR3 has 15 amino acids. This chain's CDR3 is CASSLARGREETQYF. The CDR3 DNA is TGTGCCAGCAGCTTAGCGCGTGGCAGAGAAGAGACCCAGTACTTC.

The chain couples TRBV20-1 to TRBJ2-3, with 9 bases that match TRBD2. The CDR3 runs to 19 residues. Looked up from germline, CDR1 is DFQATT and CDR2 is SNEGSKA (reference sequence). The V gene end was trimmed by 4 bases and the J gene end by 3 bases; junction bases not matched to a gene: 20. The chain's CDR3 is CSATPLAGRVLSSTDTQYF. The CDR3, as DNA: TGCAGTGCTACGCCCCTAGCGGGAAGAGTCCTTTCCTCTACAGATACGCAGTATTTT.

There are a few counts of this clonotype. The V call is TRBV12-3 or TRBV12-4, the J call TRBJ1-6; 8 bases agree with TRBD1. The CDR3 spans 14 residues. After removal of 6 bases from V and 7 bases from J, the junction contained 5 bases not matched to a gene. In nucleotides, the CDR3 is TGTGCCAGCAGGAGGACAGGGTTGAATTCACCCCTCCACTTT. Translation: CASRRTGLNSPLHF.

The J gene is TRBJ1-6, the V gene TRBV18; D call uncertain. The germline V and J ends were trimmed by 5 bases and 11 bases, with 16 bases remaining between them. This CDR3 comprises 14 residues. The germline gives CDR1 KGHSH, CDR2 LQKENI. This CDR3 is CASSSHVSDAPLHF. DNA of the CDR3: TGTGCCAGCTCATCACACGTATCGGATGCACCCCTCCACTTT.

This clonotype appeared a few times. The chain has TRBV9 and TRBJ2-2; either TRBD1 or TRBD2 may fit D (5 bases each). The germline V and J ends were trimmed by 2 bases and 6 bases, with 14 bases remaining between them. This CDR3 has 15 amino acids. The germline CDR1 and CDR2 sequences are SGDLS and YYNGEE. CDR3 DNA sequence: TGTGCCAGCAGCGTCGACCGGGACCTTTCCGGGGAGCTGTTTTTT. Translated, it gives CASSVDRDLSGELFF. The whole variable domain, filled in from reference TRBV9 and TRBJ2-2, reads DSGVTQTPKHLITATGQRVTLRCSPRSGDLSVYWYQQSLDQGLQFLIQYYNGEERAKGNILERFSAQQFPDLHSELNLSSLELGDSALYFCASSVDRDLSGELFFGEGSRLTVL.

This clonotype was counted a few times. The V gene is TRBV29-1, the J gene TRBJ2-1; D call uncertain. The V and J ends lost 4 bases and 6 bases respectively, with 10 bases between them. Germline lookup yields CDR1 SQVTM and CDR2 ANQGSEA. The CDR3 sequence is 12 residues long. CDR3 protein: CSVVPDINEQFF. CDR3 nucleotide sequence: TGCAGCGTTGTCCCAGATATCAATGAGCAGTTCTTC.